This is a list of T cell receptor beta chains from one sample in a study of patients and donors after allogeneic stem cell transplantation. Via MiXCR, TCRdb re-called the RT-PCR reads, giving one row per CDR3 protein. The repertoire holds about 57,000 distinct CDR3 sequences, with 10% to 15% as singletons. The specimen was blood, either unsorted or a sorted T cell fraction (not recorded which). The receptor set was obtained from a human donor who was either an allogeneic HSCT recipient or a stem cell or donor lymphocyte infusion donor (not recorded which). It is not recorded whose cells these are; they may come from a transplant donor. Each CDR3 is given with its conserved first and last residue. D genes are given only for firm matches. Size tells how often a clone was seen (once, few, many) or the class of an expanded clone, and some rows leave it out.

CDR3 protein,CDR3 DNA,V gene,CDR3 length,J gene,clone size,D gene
CASSWDGNTEAFF,TGCGCCAGCAGCTGGGACGGGAACACTGAAGCTTTCTTT,TRBV5-1,13,TRBJ1-1,many,.
CATSDPRIGNYEQFF,TGTGCCACCAGTGATCCGAGGATTGGCAACTATGAGCAGTTCTTC,TRBV24-1,15,TRBJ2-1,.,.
CASSRGLAGLISYNEQFF,TGTGCCAGTAGTAGGGGACTAGCGGGACTGATCTCCTACAATGAGCAGTTCTTC,TRBV19,18,TRBJ2-1,few,TRBD2
CSAPRVAGRFFRNTEAFF,TGCAGCGCCCCCCGGGTCGCAGGGAGGTTTTTCAGGAACACTGAAGCTTTCTTT,TRBV29-1,18,TRBJ1-1,few,.
CASSLDRGDKAFF,TGTGCCAGCAGTTTGGACAGGGGGGACAAAGCTTTCTTT,TRBV12-3/TRBV12-4,13,TRBJ1-1,many,TRBD1
CASSPWTGTGSYEQYF,TGTGCCAGCAGCCCTTGGACCGGGACAGGGTCATACGAGCAGTACTTC,TRBV4-2,16,TRBJ2-7,.,TRBD1
CASSLEQGGEQYF,TGTGCCAGCAGCTTGGAGCAGGGAGGCGAGCAGTACTTC,TRBV5-6,13,TRBJ2-7,.,.
CASSPRTGKTYNEQFF,TGTGCCAGCAGTCCACGGACAGGGAAGACTTACAATGAGCAGTTCTTC,TRBV12-3/TRBV12-4,16,TRBJ2-1,few,TRBD1
CASSLSTGPATNEKLFF,TGTGCCAGCAGTTTATCGACAGGGCCAGCAACTAATGAAAAACTGTTTTTT,TRBV27,17,TRBJ1-4,few,TRBD1
CASSYSQAENTEAFF,TGTGCCAGCAGTTACTCGCAAGCTGAGAACACTGAAGCTTTCTTT,TRBV6-5,15,TRBJ1-1,many,.
CASSPSGGGYTF,TGTGCCAGCTCACCAAGTGGCGGTGGCTACACCTTC,TRBV18,12,TRBJ1-2,few,.
CASSRTSGRNTGELFF,TGTGCCAGCAGCCGAACTAGCGGGAGGAACACCGGGGAGCTGTTTTTT,TRBV7-2,16,TRBJ2-2,few,TRBD2
CASSSSAGHSYNEQFF,TGTGCCAGCAGCTCTAGCGCGGGCCACTCCTACAATGAGCAGTTCTTC,TRBV12-3/TRBV12-4,16,TRBJ2-1,few,.
CASRIGQDLPNQPQHF,TGTGCCAGCCGCATAGGACAGGATCTACCTAATCAGCCCCAGCATTTT,TRBV27,16,TRBJ1-5,many,TRBD1
CASSRSWGPKNIQYF,TGTGCCAGCAGCCGTTCATGGGGGCCCAAAAACATTCAGTACTTC,TRBV27,15,TRBJ2-4,.,.
CASSVPLNTGELFF,TGTGCCAGCAGCGTACCCCTCAACACCGGGGAGCTGTTTTTT,TRBV9,14,TRBJ2-2,few,.
CASSLRTGTEAFF,TGTGCCAGCAGCTTACGGACAGGCACTGAAGCTTTCTTT,TRBV7-2,13,TRBJ1-1,many,TRBD1
CASSPRLATYEQYF,TGTGCCAGCAGCCCCCGACTAGCCACCTACGAGCAGTACTTC,TRBV7-9,14,TRBJ2-7,.,TRBD2
CASSGWDFSSYNSPLHF,TGTGCCAGCAGCGGCTGGGACTTCAGCTCCTATAATTCACCCCTCCACTTT,TRBV7-8,17,TRBJ1-6,few,.
CASSYSEIQETQYF,TGTGCCAGCAGTTATTCAGAAATCCAAGAGACCCAGTACTTC,TRBV6-5,14,TRBJ2-5,many,.
CASSLDRGMNEQFF,TGCGCCAGCAGCTTGGATAGGGGGATGAATGAGCAGTTCTTC,TRBV5-1,14,TRBJ2-1,.,.
CASSLIAGVYNEQFF,TGTGCCAGCAGCTTAATCGCGGGAGTATACAATGAGCAGTTCTTC,TRBV11-2,15,TRBJ2-1,few,TRBD2
CASSQGEGAQDTGELFF,TGCGCCAGCAGCCAAGGGGAGGGGGCGCAGGACACCGGGGAGCTGTTTTTT,TRBV4-1,17,TRBJ2-2,few,.
CASIKGSAEAFF,TGTGCCAGCATCAAGGGGAGCGCTGAAGCTTTCTTT,TRBV7-9,12,TRBJ1-1,.,.
CASVPGTIVAEAFF,TGTGCCAGCGTACCCGGGACAATAGTCGCTGAAGCTTTCTTT,TRBV7-9,14,TRBJ1-1,many,.
CAISTSSSTDTQYF,TGTGCCATCAGTACTAGCTCATCGACAGATACGCAGTATTTT,TRBV10-3,14,TRBJ2-3,few,.
CASSFSGPLSNQPQHF,TGTGCCAGCAGTTTCTCGGGCCCCCTGAGCAATCAGCCCCAGCATTTT,TRBV27,16,TRBJ1-5,.,.
CASSLGSGSFTGELFF,TGTGCCAGCAGTTTAGGTAGCGGGAGTTTCACCGGGGAGCTGTTTTTT,TRBV27,16,TRBJ2-2,.,TRBD2
CASSSEDSRVGELFF,TGTGCCAGCAGCTCGGAGGACTCACGGGTCGGGGAGCTGTTTTTT,TRBV7-2,15,TRBJ2-2,.,.
CASSLVTGAIFTDTQYF,TGCGCCAGCAGCTTGGTCACGGGGGCGATTTTCACAGATACGCAGTATTTT,TRBV5-1,17,TRBJ2-3,.,.
CSAIGTGTQETQYF,TGCAGTGCTATAGGGACAGGGACCCAAGAGACCCAGTACTTC,TRBV20-1,14,TRBJ2-5,.,TRBD1
CASSSANYEQYF,TGTGCCAGCAGCTCAGCTAACTACGAGCAGTACTTC,TRBV13,12,TRBJ2-7,few,.
CASSLWGGNYGLAEAFF,TGCGCCAGCAGCCTTTGGGGGGGCAATTACGGGTTGGCTGAAGCTTTCTTT,TRBV5-1,17,TRBJ1-1,many,.
CASMGAGSYNEQFF,TGTGCCAGCATGGGGGCCGGGTCCTACAATGAGCAGTTCTTC,TRBV6-5,14,TRBJ2-1,many,.
CSARDWDEGSGNTIYF,TGCAGTGCTAGAGATTGGGACGAGGGGTCTGGAAACACCATATATTTT,TRBV20-1,16,TRBJ1-3,few,.
CATWTLGGNTIYF,TGTGCCACCTGGACGTTAGGTGGAAACACCATATATTTT,TRBV10-3,13,TRBJ1-3,.,.
CASSPVQGASEAFF,TGTGCCAGCAGCCCGGTCCAGGGGGCCTCTGAAGCTTTCTTT,TRBV5-5,14,TRBJ1-1,once,TRBD1
CASSQDLTSGPYNEQFF,TGTGCCAGCAGCCAAGATCTGACTAGCGGCCCCTACAATGAGCAGTTCTTC,TRBV3-1,17,TRBJ2-1,few,TRBD2
CASSYGQGLGEKLFF,TGTGCCAGCAGCTACGGACAGGGACTGGGTGAAAAACTGTTTTTT,TRBV3-1,15,TRBJ1-4,.,TRBD1